The rows below give T cell receptor beta chains drawn from one sample of a study of naive and memory T cell subsets. Via MiXCR, TCRdb re-called the 5' RACE reads, giving one row per CDR3 protein. The profile shows about 57,000 distinct CDR3 sequences, around 7.3% of them singletons. These receptors were collected from a female donor in good health. The CDR3 runs from the conserved cysteine through the conserved F or W. The order of the fields is clone size, V gene, J gene, D gene, CDR3 DNA, CDR3 protein. A D gene is named only where the DNA matches it firmly. Expanded clones are given a class, and other clones once, few, many or no size at all.

NA,TRBV29-1,TRBJ1-5,TRBD1,TGCAGCGTTTTAATACAGGGGATCCGATATGAGCCCCAGCATTTT,CSVLIQGIRYEPQHF
many,TRBV30,TRBJ1-3,NA,TGTGCCTGGAGCCCCAGAGGACTCACTGGAAACACCATATATTTT,CAWSPRGLTGNTIYF
NA,TRBV30,TRBJ2-5,TRBD1,TGTGCCCTAAGGACAGGGGAAGAGACCCAGTACTTC,CALRTGEETQYF
few,TRBV12-3/TRBV12-4,TRBJ1-6,NA,TGTGCCAGCAGTTTATCAGGGCTCCCTTCACCCCTCCACTTT,CASSLSGLPSPLHF
many,TRBV20-1,TRBJ1-3,NA,TGCAGTGCCGCCGACAGCTCTGGAAACACCATATATTTT,CSAADSSGNTIYF
few,TRBV29-1,TRBJ1-1,NA,TGCAGCGTTGAAGGGGTGGCGGCCACTGAAGCTTTCTTT,CSVEGVAATEAFF
many,TRBV6-2/TRBV6-3,TRBJ2-1,TRBD2,TGTGCCAGCAACGAGCGGGGGGGTGCGAATGAGCAGTTCTTC,CASNERGGANEQFF
many,TRBV4-3,TRBJ2-7,NA,TGCGCCAGCAGCCAGGTTTTCGGTGCCTCCTACGAGCAGTACTTC,CASSQVFGASYEQYF
many,TRBV6-6,TRBJ2-3,TRBD2,TGTGCCAGCAGTTACTCGATGAGCGGGGGGGACACAGATACGCAGTATTTT,CASSYSMSGGDTDTQYF
NA,TRBV6-2/TRBV6-3,TRBJ2-2,NA,TGTGCCAGCAGCATTAACTCCGGGGAGCTGTTTTTT,CASSINSGELFF
NA,TRBV4-2,TRBJ2-2,TRBD1,TGTGCCAGCAGCCAAGGGACAGGTTCGGGCACCGGGGAGCTGTTTTTT,CASSQGTGSGTGELFF
many,TRBV5-1,TRBJ1-4,TRBD1,TGCGCCAGCAGCTTGGAACAGGGGAACAATGAAAAACTGTTTTTT,CASSLEQGNNEKLFF
few,TRBV12-3/TRBV12-4,TRBJ1-1,NA,TGTGCCAGCACCTTATCTATGAACACTGAAGCTTTCTTT,CASTLSMNTEAFF
NA,TRBV14,TRBJ1-5,NA,TGTGCCAGCAGCCAATGGTCCGGTCAGCCCCAGCATTTT,CASSQWSGQPQHF
few,TRBV7-8,TRBJ1-4,NA,TGTGCCAGCAGCAAGAGGGTAGAAAAACTGTTTTTT,CASSKRVEKLFF
many,TRBV4-3,TRBJ1-5,NA,TGCGCCAGCAGCCAAGATCTAGGAGGGGCGAGTCAGCCCCAGCATTTT,CASSQDLGGASQPQHF
NA,TRBV6-2/TRBV6-3,TRBJ1-1,TRBD1,TGTGCCAGCAAGACAGGGAGGATCACTGAAGCTTTCTTT,CASKTGRITEAFF
few,TRBV4-3,TRBJ2-5,NA,TGCGCCAGCAGCCAAGGCGTAAATACAGAGACCCAGTACTTC,CASSQGVNTETQYF
NA,TRBV11-1,TRBJ2-3,NA,TGTGCCAGCAGCCCCGGGCTCCATGGGGCGCAGTATTTT,CASSPGLHGAQYF
few,TRBV7-3,TRBJ1-2,NA,TGTGCCAGCAGCTTAACGTCTACAGCTGGCTACACCTTC,CASSLTSTAGYTF
few,TRBV12-3/TRBV12-4,TRBJ1-1,TRBD1,TGTGCCAGCAGTGAAAACAGGGGAACTGAAGCTTTCTTT,CASSENRGTEAFF
many,TRBV12-3/TRBV12-4,TRBJ1-5,NA,TGTGCCAGCAGTCAGGGTTTTCAGCCCCAGCATTTT,CASSQGFQPQHF
NA,TRBV3-1,TRBJ1-6,NA,TGTGCCAGCAGCCGGCGGGGATCCTATAATTCACCCCTCCACTTT,CASSRRGSYNSPLHF
few,TRBV7-3,TRBJ2-1,NA,TGTGCCAGCAGCCAAGGACAGGAGCAGTTCTTC,CASSQGQEQFF
many,TRBV7-9,TRBJ1-6,NA,TGTGCCAGTACTTACCTGACCGGCCTCGAGACACCCCTCCACTTT,CASTYLTGLETPLHF
many,TRBV18,TRBJ1-1,NA,TGTGCCAGCTCACCCTGGGAGGTATCTGAAGCTTTCTTT,CASSPWEVSEAFF
few,TRBV21-1,TRBJ2-5,NA,TGTGCCAGCACCTCCCTCGGGGGGACGAAAGCCCAAGAGACCCAGTACTTC,CASTSLGGTKAQETQYF
many,TRBV5-1,TRBJ1-1,NA,TGCGCCAGCAGCCAGTCTGGGGCCGGTCATGGCACTGAAGCTTTCTTT,CASSQSGAGHGTEAFF
many,TRBV5-1,TRBJ2-5,NA,TGCGCCAGCAGCTTGGTCCTAGCCCCAAAGACCCAGTACTTC,CASSLVLAPKTQYF
many,TRBV30,TRBJ2-7,TRBD1,TGTGCCTGGACGCCGGGACAGGGATACGAGCAGTACTTC,CAWTPGQGYEQYF
few,TRBV6-2/TRBV6-3,TRBJ2-3,NA,TGTGCCAGCAGTTACCAGCCTTTTGGTACGCAGTATTTT,CASSYQPFGTQYF
many,TRBV5-1,TRBJ2-5,TRBD1,TGCGCCAGCACCATAGGGGGCACACAAGAGACCCAGTACTTC,CASTIGGTQETQYF
NA,TRBV6-6,TRBJ1-4,NA,TGTGCCAGCAGTCCGCAGGGGAGAAGGGCTGAAAAACTGTTTTTT,CASSPQGRRAEKLFF
few,TRBV5-1,TRBJ2-2,NA,TGCGCCAGCAGCTTGATTCCGAGGGGAGTCGACACCGGGGAGCTGTTTTTT,CASSLIPRGVDTGELFF
few,TRBV4-1,TRBJ2-6,TRBD1,TGCGCCAGCAGCCACGTCAGGGGGACGGATCGCTCTGGGGCCAACGTCCTGACTTTC,CASSHVRGTDRSGANVLTF